One T cell receptor (beta chain) is described in this entry. V lost 4 bases, J lost 0 bases, and 10 bases lay in between. CDR1 is MGHRA, CDR2 YSYEKL, per germline. The length of the CDR3 is 16 residues. Measured with immunoSEQ multiplex PCR; TCRdb has only the in-frame clones, and not every one. Of more than 110,000 clones listed, 70% to 85% were seen once; the top ten hold roughly 8.3%. This sample is part of a study of blood T cell repertoires in COVID-19. Turning to the study itself: The samples span acute and convalescent COVID-19 from the United States, Italy and Spain.

Sequenced input: peripheral blood. V is TRBV4-1 and J is TRBJ1-6; D is possibly TRBD1 (5 bases). This sequence originates from an elderly woman in a cohort sampled during active or convalescent COVID-19. CDR3 residues: CASSPTESSYNSPLHF. The CDR3 DNA follows: TGCGCCAGCAGCCCGACAGAGAGCTCCTATAATTCACCCCTCCACTTT.